The clone carrying this T cell receptor beta chain was seen ten or more times. HTBI primers from iRepertoire and Arm-PCR of CDR3 regions yielded the TCR beta libraries. Each CDR3 protein is one row after TCRdb ran MiXCR on the multiplex PCR reads. The data contain about 360,000 distinct CDR3 sequences, about a sixth of them singletons. The entry originates in a study of regulatory T cells in long-lasting Graves disease. The sample's time point: newly diagnosed GD, antithyroid drugs for less than 3 months. RNA from PBMCs was the source of the TCR library. The V gene's germline CDR1 is DFQATT and CDR2 SNEGSKA (reference sequence). The trim removed 3 bases at V and 2 bases at J, leaving 7 bases unmatched. The CDR3 has 15 amino acids. The sample was also reused in another study, on T cells in Graves' hyperthyroidism and ophthalmopathy. That source reports: Also found in blood were most expanded thyroid clonotypes above 0.001.

The chain links TRBV20-1 to TRBJ2-7, with 10 bases lining up with TRBD2. The clonotype comes from a woman aged 18-29 years with Graves disease. The sample consisted of peripheral blood mononuclear cells (PBMCs), taken at new diagnosis, from a patient treated with antithyroid drugs. The CDR3 region is CSASIELAGPYEQYF. CDR3 bases: TGCAGTGCTAGTATCGAACTAGCGGGACCCTACGAGCAGTACTTC.